This paragraph covers one TCR beta chain sequence. PCR primers comprised 60 Vbeta and 13 Jbeta primers. Clones were sequenced by immunoSEQ multiplex PCR, and TCRdb holds only the in-frame ones, with some missing. The sample contains approximately 210,000 clones, around 86% of which appear only once. V was trimmed by 0 bases and J by 8 bases, leaving 7 bases between them. Germline CDR1 reads LGHNA; CDR2 reads YSLEER. This CDR3 has 12 amino acids. The entry originates in a study of cytomegalovirus exposure and HLA in healthy donors. Study overall: Ancestry clustering placed around four fifths of roughly 410 genotyped donors in the Caucasian-associated cluster.

This TCR derives from a woman in her forties or fifties in good health and CMV-seropositive. This chain uses TRBV4-3 with TRBJ2-5; D is possibly TRBD2 (5 bases). Sequenced material: PBMCs. CDR3 in DNA: TGCGCCAGCAGCCAAGATGGGAGAACCCAGTACTTC. Translation gives CASSQDGRTQYF.